This passage covers 25 T cell receptor beta chains from one sample sequenced in a study of blood T cell repertoires in COVID-19. The protocol was immunoSEQ multiplex PCR, while the TCRdb copy is restricted to in-frame clones and leaves out a portion. The table records about 43,000 clones, around 79% of them present only once. The source material was peripheral blood. The receptors shown here come from a woman aged 60-75 years with acute or convalescent COVID-19.

The CDR3 DNA follows: TGTGCCAGTAGTGCGGGGATTGCTGGCTACACCTTC. It translates to CASSAGIAGYTF. This chain joins TRBV19 and TRBJ1-2; D is ambiguous. Deletions cut 5 bases from V and 7 bases from J, with 11 bases between. CDR3 length equals 12 residues. Germline CDR1 is LNHDA and CDR2 is SQIVND (reference sequence). Combining the CDR3 with reference TRBV19 and TRBJ1-2 gives the whole variable domain DGGITQSPKYLFRKEGQNVTLSCEQNLNHDAMYWYRQDPGQGLRLIYYSQIVNDFQKGDIAEGYSVSREKKESFPLTVTSAQKNPTAFYLCASSAGIAGYTFGSGTRLTVV.

This clone showed up just once. The chain employs TRBV5-1 and TRBJ1-2; no firm D call. The CDR3 totals 12 residues. CDR1 and CDR2 from the germline V gene are SGHRS and YFSETQ. V lost 0 bases to trimming and J lost 8 bases, with 8 bases between them. CDR3 sequence reads: CASSLEGGGYTF. DNA of the CDR3: TGCGCCAGCAGCTTGGAGGGAGGCGGCTACACCTTC.

This clone came up once. The chain has TRBV15 and TRBJ2-6; D is undetermined. CDR1 is LNHNV and CDR2 is YYDKDF in the germline V gene (reference sequence). This CDR3 spans 15 amino acids. The V gene lost 0 bases and the J gene lost 0 bases, with 3 bases spanning the gap. The CDR3 protein is CATSRDRSGANVLTF. CDR3 nucleotide sequence: TGTGCCACCAGCAGAGACCGCTCTGGGGCCAACGTCCTGACTTTC.

The chain has TRBV7-8 and TRBJ2-2; 7 bases match TRBD1. V dropped 6 bases and J dropped 0; count of bases not matched to a gene: 4. The CDR3 has 15 amino acids. CDR1 is SGHVS, CDR2 FQNEAQ, per germline. In nucleotides, the CDR3 is TGTGCCAGCAGGACCGGGACAGCGAACACCGGGGAGCTGTTTTTT. It translates to CASRTGTANTGELFF. Drawing the rest from reference TRBV7-8 and TRBJ2-2, the complete variable domain is GAGVSQSPRYKVAKRGQDVALRCDPISGHVSLFWYQQALGQGPEFLTYFQNEAQLDKSGLPSDRFFAERPEGSVSTLKIQRTQQEDSAVYLCASRTGTANTGELFFGEGSRLTVL.

The rearrangement uses TRBV10-3 and TRBJ2-7; 8 nucleotides align to TRBD2. Germline CDR1 is ENHRY and CDR2 is SYGVKD. The ends lost 2 bases at V and 6 bases at J; junction bases unmatched: 6. The CDR3 is 14 residues long. The CDR3, as DNA: TGTGCCATCAGTGAGGGCCGGGGGGGGGCCGAGCAGTACTTC. This codes for CAISEGRGGAEQYF.

The J gene is TRBJ2-2, the V gene TRBV21-1; the table's TRBD1 call for D was not verified on the DNA. TRBV21-1 is listed as a pseudogene. The CDR3 contains 16 residues. The CDR3 sequence: CASSSRQGAPVGELFF. In DNA, the CDR3 is TGTGCCAGCAGCTCCCGACAGGGGGCGCCGGTCGGGGAGCTGTTTTTT.

This clone was seen a single time. This sequence joins TRBV7-9 and TRBJ1-5, with D unclear. The CDR3 covers 12 residues. Deletions cut 7 bases from V and 2 bases from J, with 6 bases between. The germline CDR1 and CDR2 sequences are SEHNR and FQNEAQ (reference sequence). The CDR3 DNA is TGTGCCAGCACCCAGGGCAATCAGCCCCAGCATTTT. Its protein product is CASTQGNQPQHF.

The chain combines TRBV9 with TRBJ1-3; possibly TRBD1 for D (5 bases). V lost 0 bases and J lost 1, with 8 bases in between. This CDR3 spans 15 amino acids. The V gene's germline CDR1 is SGDLS and CDR2 YYNGEE. The DNA for the CDR3 is TGTGCCAGCAGCGTAGGGGGCGCATCTGGAAACACCATATATTTT. Translating it yields CASSVGGASGNTIYF. The full variable domain, its missing parts supplied by reference TRBV9 and TRBJ1-3, is DSGVTQTPKHLITATGQRVTLRCSPRSGDLSVYWYQQSLDQGLQFLIQYYNGEERAKGNILERFSAQQFPDLHSELNLSSLELGDSALYFCASSVGGASGNTIYFGEGSWLTVV.

Of note for this clone: The sample has other DNA sequences that encode this CDR3 too. V is TRBV19 and J is TRBJ1-5; D is unresolved. Deletions cut 3 bases from V and 5 bases from J, with 11 bases between. This CDR3 is 14 amino acids long. CDR1 is LNHDA, CDR2 SQIVND, per germline (reference sequence). Here the CDR3 reads CASSIWTGDQPQHF. The CDR3 nucleotides read TGTGCCAGTAGTATTTGGACGGGAGATCAGCCCCAGCATTTT.

The rearrangement joins TRBV2 to TRBJ2-3; D remains ambiguous. The germline gives CDR1 SNHLY, CDR2 FYNNEI. Trimming took off 1 base at V and 1 base at J, with 12 bases between the two ends. The CDR3 loop spans 16 amino acids. The CDR3 sequence is CASSEEHLRGTDTQYF. The CDR3 coding sequence is TGTGCCAGCAGTGAAGAGCATCTACGGGGCACAGATACGCAGTATTTT.

On this clone itself: Other DNA sequences in the same sample also yield this CDR3. CDR3 DNA: TGTGCCAGCAGCGTAGCCCCAGGGAACACTGAAGCTTTCTTT. Translation gives CASSVAPGNTEAFF. The rearrangement uses TRBV9 and TRBJ1-1; D ambiguous. The germline V gene has CDR1 SGDLS and CDR2 YYNGEE. V was pared by 0 bases and J by 1 base, with 7 bases between. The CDR3 has 14 residues. The full variable domain, with the rest looked up from reference TRBV9 and TRBJ1-1, is DSGVTQTPKHLITATGQRVTLRCSPRSGDLSVYWYQQSLDQGLQFLIQYYNGEERAKGNILERFSAQQFPDLHSELNLSSLELGDSALYFCASSVAPGNTEAFFGQGTRLTVV.

This chain connects TRBV27 to TRBJ1-2, with a possible D match to TRBD1 (6 bases). V lost 0 bases, J lost 4 bases, and 15 bases lay in between. The germline V gene encodes CDR1 MNHEY and CDR2 SMNVEV (reference sequence). The CDR3 is 16 residues long. The CDR3 nucleotides read TGTGCCAGCAGTTTATCCGGTGGACAGATCGCCTATGGCTACACCTTC. Translated: CASSLSGGQIAYGYTF.

This clone has only a few counts. V usage is TRBV2 and J usage is TRBJ2-5, with a tentative D call TRBD2 (6 bases). CDR3 size: 17 residues. V was trimmed by 3 bases and J by 1 base, leaving 18 bases between them. CDR1 is SNHLY and CDR2 is FYNNEI in the germline V gene. This CDR3 reads CASSDKVRGAIQETQYF. As DNA, the CDR3 is TGTGCCAGCAGTGATAAGGTCCGCGGGGCTATCCAAGAGACCCAGTACTTC. The full variable domain, completed using reference TRBV2 and TRBJ2-5, is EPEVTQTPSHQVTQMGQEVILRCVPISNHLYFYWYRQILGQKVEFLVSFYNNEISEKSEIFDDQFSVERPDGSNFTLKIRSTKLEDSAMYFCASSDKVRGAIQETQYFGPGTRLLVL.

V is TRBV12-5 and J is TRBJ2-2; TRBD1 might be the D (6 bases). Looked up from germline, CDR1 is LGHNT and CDR2 is FRNRAP. The CDR3 runs to 15 residues. V was trimmed by 4 bases and J by 5 bases, leaving 14 bases between them. The CDR3 spells CASGSMTGYTGELFF. The CDR3, as DNA: TGTGCTAGTGGTTCCATGACAGGATATACCGGGGAGCTGTTTTTT.

The rearrangement joins TRBV10-3 to TRBJ1-3, with TRBD1 matching over 11 bases. With 10 bases clipped from V and 4 bases from J, the junction kept 9 bases outside the gene matches. The V gene's germline CDR1 is ENHRY and CDR2 SYGVKD. The CDR3 is 15 amino acids. The CDR3 region has the DNA TGTGCCAGGAGGACGGACAGGGGGCCAGGAAACACCATATATTTT. Its protein is CARRTDRGPGNTIYF.

This chain's CDR3 is CASRLGQVSYEQYF. The CDR3 region has the DNA TGTGCCAGCAGACTCGGACAGGTCTCCTACGAGCAGTACTTC. The V gene is TRBV2, the J gene TRBJ2-7, with TRBD1 matching over 7 bases. The CDR3 totals 14 residues. In germline, CDR1 is SNHLY, CDR2 FYNNEI. V lost 6 bases and J lost 0; bases outside the gene matches: 5.

The chain is built from TRBV7-2 and TRBJ2-2, with a tentative D call TRBD2 (5 bases). This CDR3 contains 16 residues. Germline V gives CDR1 SGHTA, CDR2 FQGNSA. Between the trimmed V and J ends, which lost 5 bases and 4 bases, there was a span of 17 bases. CDR3 coding DNA: TGTGCCAGCAGCATTTTAGGTGGCCGGGGCACCGGGGAGCTGTTTTTT. It translates to CASSILGGRGTGELFF.

The CDR3 reads CATSSGQGSGQPQHF. CDR3 DNA sequence: TGTGCCACCAGCAGCGGACAGGGAAGTGGTCAGCCCCAGCATTTT. The chain combines TRBV15 with TRBJ1-5, with TRBD1 matching over 8 bases. The trim removed 3 bases at V and 6 bases at J, leaving 7 bases unmatched. The CDR3 length is 15 residues. Per germline, CDR1 LNHNV and CDR2 YYDKDF (reference sequence).

The chain couples TRBV7-2 to TRBJ2-3, with a possible D match to TRBD1 (5 bases). The CDR3 extends over 12 amino acids. Germline V CDR1 and CDR2: SGHTA, FQGNSA. V dropped 3 bases and J dropped 5 bases, with 6 bases sitting between them. The CDR3: CASSFDRDTQYF. The DNA for the CDR3 is TGTGCCAGCAGCTTTGACAGAGATACGCAGTATTTT.

This chain connects TRBV19 to TRBJ2-5; weak D call: TRBD1 (6 bases). The CDR3 runs 12 residues. V was pared by 5 bases and J by 4 bases, with 8 bases between. Germline CDR1 reads LNHDA; CDR2 reads SQIVND (reference sequence). CDR3 in DNA: TGTGCCAGTAGTTTCAGGGGAGAGACCCAGTACTTC. Encoded protein: CASSFRGETQYF. Drawing the rest from reference TRBV19 and TRBJ2-5, the complete variable domain is DGGITQSPKYLFRKEGQNVTLSCEQNLNHDAMYWYRQDPGQGLRLIYYSQIVNDFQKGDIAEGYSVSREKKESFPLTVTSAQKNPTAFYLCASSFRGETQYFGPGTRLLVL.

The rearrangement uses TRBV27 and TRBJ2-7; TRBD2 matches at 7 bases. With 6 bases clipped from V and 2 bases from J, the junction kept 10 bases outside the gene matches. The length of the CDR3 is 15 residues. The germline CDR1 and CDR2 sequences are MNHEY and SMNVEV (reference sequence). In nucleotides, the CDR3 is TGTGCCAGCAGCTCATTGGGGACTAACACCTACGAGCAGTACTTC. Translated, it gives CASSSLGTNTYEQYF.

This rearrangement joins TRBV5-6 to TRBJ2-1; 9 nucleotides line up with TRBD2. The germline V gene encodes CDR1 SGHDT and CDR2 YYEEEE. The CDR3 spans 15 residues. V lost 0 bases, J lost 4 bases, and 2 bases stayed unmatched. CDR3: CASSLVRGGYNEQFF. The DNA of the CDR3 is TGTGCCAGCAGCTTGGTGCGGGGGGGTTACAATGAGCAGTTCTTC.

CDR3 nucleotide sequence: TGTGCCAGCAGCCCACCCGACATCTCCTACGAGCAGTACTTC. Its translation is CASSPPDISYEQYF. The genes are TRBV3-1 (or the pseudogene TRBV3-2) and TRBJ2-7; D unresolved. Trimming cost V 4 bases and J 0 bases, with 10 bases left between them. CDR1 is LGHDT, CDR2 YNNKEL, per germline (reference sequence). CDR3 length: 14 amino acids.

J is TRBJ2-1 and V is TRBV2; D perhaps matches TRBD2 (7 bases). CDR3 length: 16 residues. V lost 8 bases and J 6 bases, leaving 23 bases between the germline ends. Germline CDR1 and CDR2: SNHLY and FYNNEI. The CDR3 protein is CASGSRPPRGGNEQFF. The CDR3 coding sequence is TGTGCCAGCGGGAGTCGGCCACCGAGGGGGGGCAATGAGCAGTTCTTC.

The chain is built from TRBV3-1 (or the pseudogene TRBV3-2) and TRBJ1-1; the match to TRBD1 covers 8 bases. This CDR3 spans 14 amino acids. Germline values: CDR1 LGHDT, CDR2 YNNKEL (reference sequence). Unmatched junction bases numbered 6, after V lost 4 bases and J lost 5 bases. This CDR3 reads CASSPGTGGTEAFF. CDR3 nucleotide sequence: TGTGCCAGCAGCCCGGGGACAGGCGGGACTGAAGCTTTCTTT.